The source of this T cell receptor beta chain is a study of low-dose radiotherapy and immunotherapy resistance in tumors (dated by TCRdb to 2022 to 2024). For the wider study: In Cohort 1, 0.5 Gy per fraction was delivered every 2 weeks, and a total PTV dose of 6.5 Gy was prescribed. Patients were given nivolumab as a 240 mg flat dose every two weeks and ipilimumab at 1 mg/kg every six weeks, with both drugs delivered intravenously. Patients in Cohort 2 were given 1 Gy per fraction every two weeks, for a total of 13 Gy across 26 weeks. Eight patients were included in the translational analysis, namely three from the first dose cohort plus the first five from the second dose cohort. The trial did not randomize participants into treatment groups. Cyclophosphamide 200 mg/m2 was administered intravenously every two weeks, one day before each radiation and immunotherapy administration. Starting on cycle 1 day 1, patients took 300 mg of aspirin by mouth once daily for four cycles.

Reading the label with the study, this specimen's time point is: before trial treatment. Donors were enrolled in RACIN, a single-arm phase I dose-escalation trial combining nivolumab, ipilimumab, aspirin, low-dose cyclophosphamide and low-dose radiotherapy. Patients with advanced, TIL-negative solid tumors were considered eligible. These reads were obtained on an Illumina HiSeq 2500. Superscript III and a set of TRAV- and TRBV-specific primers were used to synthesize first-strand cDNA, so that both TCRalpha and TCRbeta chains were covered. TCRs were amplified for 20 to 25 PCR cycles with Phusion, using a constant-region primer paired with the adapter attached to the V primers. The isolated mRNA was amplified using the MessageAmp II aRNA Amplification Kit, with in vitro transcription performed for approximately 15 hours at 37 degrees C. The Dynabeads mRNA DIRECT Purification Kit was used to isolate mRNA for TCR sequencing. A second approximately 25-cycle Phusion PCR added indexed Illumina adapters, and products were purified with AMPure XP beads. Under the source paper's analysis protocol: Using custom Perl scripts, TCR sequences that encoded the same protein were pooled, out-of-frame sequences were dropped, and the abundance of each clonotype was calculated. The analysis excluded TCR sequences that were supported by just one read. Shannon entropy, Gini index, clonality, richness, and the frequency of TCRs shared between repertoires were included as repertoire metrics. TCRdb passed the public sequencing reads through fastp at Q25 and MiXCR, retaining productive beta sequences. One record per CDR3 amino acid sequence lists the most common genes and DNA. TCRdb assigned the V and J calls; the authors' analysis was not used. A total of almost 40,000 distinct CDR3 sequences appear in this sample, around 30% of them only once. Together, the top ten hold approximately 3.7% of the sample.

Note on this clonotype: There is no known antigen for this receptor. Per-base qualities were not stored, and no clone one base away is much larger.

CDR1 and CDR2 are read off the germline V gene as SGHVS and FNYEAQ. V drops 4 bases and J drops 7 bases, leaving 19 bases in between. The CDR3 runs 15 residues from the cysteine to the phenylalanine. CDR3 DNA is the only sequence kept; it has 45 bases, read in frame from the first base. This sequence originates from a male donor with gallbladder cancer. Sequencing was performed on PBMCs, taken before treatment. The sequence links TRBV7-6 to TRBJ1-2, and the D gene may be TRBD1, 6 bases matching. The DNA sequence is TGTGCCAGCAGCTCCCCAGGGGCCATTCTTACTGGCTACACCTTC. Its translation is CASSSPGAILTGYTF.